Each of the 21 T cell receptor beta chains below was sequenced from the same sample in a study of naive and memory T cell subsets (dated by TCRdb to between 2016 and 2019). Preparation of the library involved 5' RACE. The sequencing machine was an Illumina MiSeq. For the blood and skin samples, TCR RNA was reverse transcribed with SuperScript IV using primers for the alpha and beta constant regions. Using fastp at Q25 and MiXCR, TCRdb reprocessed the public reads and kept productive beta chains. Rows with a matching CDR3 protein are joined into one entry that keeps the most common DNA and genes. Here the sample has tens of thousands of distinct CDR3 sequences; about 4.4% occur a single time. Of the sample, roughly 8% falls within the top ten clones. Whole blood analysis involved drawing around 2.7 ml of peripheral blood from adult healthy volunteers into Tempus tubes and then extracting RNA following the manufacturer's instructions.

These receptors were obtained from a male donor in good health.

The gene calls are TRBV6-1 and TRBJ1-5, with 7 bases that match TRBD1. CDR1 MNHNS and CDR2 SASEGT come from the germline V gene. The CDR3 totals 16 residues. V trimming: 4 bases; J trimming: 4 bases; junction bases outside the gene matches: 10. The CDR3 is CASSGEGTVANQPQHF. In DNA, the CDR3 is TGTGCCAGCAGTGGGGAGGGGACAGTGGCGAATCAGCCCCAGCATTTT.

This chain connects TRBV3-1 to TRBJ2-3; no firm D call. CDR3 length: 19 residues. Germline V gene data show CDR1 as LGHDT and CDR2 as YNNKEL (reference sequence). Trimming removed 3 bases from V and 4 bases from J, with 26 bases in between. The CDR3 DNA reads TGTGCCAGCAGCCATTTCCGCCTAAGGGCGAGACGAGACCCAGATACGCAGTATTTT. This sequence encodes CASSHFRLRARRDPDTQYF.

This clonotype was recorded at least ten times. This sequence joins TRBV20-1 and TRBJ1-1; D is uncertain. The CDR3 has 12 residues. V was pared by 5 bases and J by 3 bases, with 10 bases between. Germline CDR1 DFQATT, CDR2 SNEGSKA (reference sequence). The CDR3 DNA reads TGCAGTGCTCGTAGACACGACACTGAAGCTTTCTTT. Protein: CSARRHDTEAFF.

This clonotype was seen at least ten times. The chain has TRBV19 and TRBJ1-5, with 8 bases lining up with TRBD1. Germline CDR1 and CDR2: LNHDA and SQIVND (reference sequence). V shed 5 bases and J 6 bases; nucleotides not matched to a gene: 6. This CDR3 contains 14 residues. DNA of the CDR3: TGTGCCAGTAGTCCAAGGACAGGGACTCAGCCCCAGCATTTT. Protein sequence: CASSPRTGTQPQHF.

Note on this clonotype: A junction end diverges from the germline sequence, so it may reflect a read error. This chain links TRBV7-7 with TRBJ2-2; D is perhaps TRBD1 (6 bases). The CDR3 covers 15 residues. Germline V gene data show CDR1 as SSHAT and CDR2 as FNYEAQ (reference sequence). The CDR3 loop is CASSLRGTDTGELFF. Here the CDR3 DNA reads TGTGCTAGCAGCTTAAGGGGGACCGACACCGGGGAGCTGTTTTTT.

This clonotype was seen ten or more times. CDR3 nucleotides: TGTGCCAGCAGTTCCAACCTAAAGGGCGGCCTTGCTGAAGCTTTCTTT. It specifies CASSSNLKGGLAEAFF. The chain carries TRBV6-2 or TRBV6-3 and TRBJ1-1; unclear D gene. The CDR3 consists of 16 residues. Germline loops: CDR1 MNHEY, CDR2 SVGEGT. V was shortened by 4 bases and J by 6 bases, with 21 bases between the two germline ends.

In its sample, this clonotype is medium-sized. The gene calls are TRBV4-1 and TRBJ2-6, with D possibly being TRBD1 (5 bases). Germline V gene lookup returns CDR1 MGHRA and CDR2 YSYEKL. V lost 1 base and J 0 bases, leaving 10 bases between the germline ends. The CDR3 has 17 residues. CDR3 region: CASSQVTGSSGANVLTF. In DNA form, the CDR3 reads TGCGCCAGCAGCCAAGTAACAGGTTCCTCTGGGGCCAACGTCCTGACTTTC.

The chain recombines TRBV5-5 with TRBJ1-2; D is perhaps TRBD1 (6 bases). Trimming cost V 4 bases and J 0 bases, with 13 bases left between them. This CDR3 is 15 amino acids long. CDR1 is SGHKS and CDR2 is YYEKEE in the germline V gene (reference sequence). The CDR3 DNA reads TGTGCCAGCAGCCCACAGGGACCCTCTAACTATGGCTACACCTTC. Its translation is CASSPQGPSNYGYTF. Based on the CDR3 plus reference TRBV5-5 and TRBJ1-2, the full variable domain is DAGVTQSPTHLIKTRGQQVTLRCSPISGHKSVSWYQQVLGQGPQFIFQYYEKEERGRGNFPDRFSARQFPNYSSELNVNALLLGDSALYLCASSPQGPSNYGYTFGSGTRLTVV.

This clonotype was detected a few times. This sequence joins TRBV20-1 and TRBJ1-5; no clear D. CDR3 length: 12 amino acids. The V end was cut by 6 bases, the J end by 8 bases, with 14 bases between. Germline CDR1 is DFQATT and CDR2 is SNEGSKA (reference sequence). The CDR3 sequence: CSARYGVEPQHF. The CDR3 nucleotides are TGCAGTGCCCGTTACGGGGTTGAGCCCCAGCATTTT.

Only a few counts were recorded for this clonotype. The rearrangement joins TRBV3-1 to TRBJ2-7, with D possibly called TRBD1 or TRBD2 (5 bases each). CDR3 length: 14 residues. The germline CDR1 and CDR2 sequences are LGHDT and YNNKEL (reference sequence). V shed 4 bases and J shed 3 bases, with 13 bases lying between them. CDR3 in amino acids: CASSPPGPHYEQYF. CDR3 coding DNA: TGTGCCAGCAGCCCACCGGGACCACACTACGAGCAGTACTTC.

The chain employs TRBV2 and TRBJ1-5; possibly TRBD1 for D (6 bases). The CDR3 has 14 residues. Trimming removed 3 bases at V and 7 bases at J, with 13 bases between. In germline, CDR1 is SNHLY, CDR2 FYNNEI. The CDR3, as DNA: TGTGCCAGCAGTGATCCGGGGGGCGGGCAGCCCCAGCATTTT. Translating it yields CASSDPGGGQPQHF.

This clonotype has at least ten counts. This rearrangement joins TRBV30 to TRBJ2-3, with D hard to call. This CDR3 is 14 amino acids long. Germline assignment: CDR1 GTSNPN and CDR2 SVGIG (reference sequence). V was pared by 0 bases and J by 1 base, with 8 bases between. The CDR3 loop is CAWSVGGGTDTQYF. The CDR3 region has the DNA TGTGCCTGGAGTGTCGGCGGAGGCACAGATACGCAGTATTTT. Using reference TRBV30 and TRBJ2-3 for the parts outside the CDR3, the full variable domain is SQTIHQWPATLVQPVGSPLSLECTVEGTSNPNLYWYRQAAGRGLQLLFYSVGIGQISSEVPQNLSASRPQDRQFILSSKKLLLSDSGFYLCAWSVGGGTDTQYFGPGTRLTVL.

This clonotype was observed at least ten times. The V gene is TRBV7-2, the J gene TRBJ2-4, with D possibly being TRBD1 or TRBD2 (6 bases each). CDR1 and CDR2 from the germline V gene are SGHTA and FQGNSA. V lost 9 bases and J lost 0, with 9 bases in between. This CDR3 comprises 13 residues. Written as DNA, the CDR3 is TGTGCCAGGGGGGGCTTAGCCAAAAACATTCAGTACTTC. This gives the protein CARGGLAKNIQYF.

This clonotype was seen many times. The CDR3 DNA follows: TGTGCCAGCAGCGTCGGGACAGTCAATCAGCCCCAGCATTTT. It encodes CASSVGTVNQPQHF. The rearrangement links TRBV9 to TRBJ1-5; 7 nucleotides align to TRBD1. The CDR3 consists of 14 residues. The trim removed 2 bases at V and 3 bases at J, leaving 2 bases unmatched. Germline V lookup: CDR1 SGDLS, CDR2 YYNGEE.

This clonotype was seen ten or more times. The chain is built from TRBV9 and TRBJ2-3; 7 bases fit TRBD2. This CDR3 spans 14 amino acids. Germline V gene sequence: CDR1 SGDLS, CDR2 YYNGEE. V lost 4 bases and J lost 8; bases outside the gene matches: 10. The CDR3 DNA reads TGTGCCAGCAGCCCGAGAGAGAGCGGGGCTACGCAGTATTTT. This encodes CASSPRESGATQYF.

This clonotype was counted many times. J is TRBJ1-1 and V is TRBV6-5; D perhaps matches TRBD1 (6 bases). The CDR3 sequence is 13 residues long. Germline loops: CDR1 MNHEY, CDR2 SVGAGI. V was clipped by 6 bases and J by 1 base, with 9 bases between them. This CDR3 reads CASRQQGNTEAFF. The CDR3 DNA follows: TGTGCCAGCAGACAACAGGGGAACACTGAAGCTTTCTTT.

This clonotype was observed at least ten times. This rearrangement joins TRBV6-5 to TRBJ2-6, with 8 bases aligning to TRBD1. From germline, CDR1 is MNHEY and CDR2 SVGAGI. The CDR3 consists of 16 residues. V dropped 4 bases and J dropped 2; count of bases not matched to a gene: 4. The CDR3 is CASSSQGAAGANVLTF. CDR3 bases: TGTGCCAGCAGTTCTCAGGGGGCGGCTGGGGCCAACGTCCTGACTTTC.

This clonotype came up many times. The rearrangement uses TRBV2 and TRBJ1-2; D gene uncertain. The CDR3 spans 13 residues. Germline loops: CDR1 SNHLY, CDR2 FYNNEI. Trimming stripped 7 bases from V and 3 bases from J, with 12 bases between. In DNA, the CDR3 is TGTGCCAGCAACCTCCAGAGGGACTATGGCTACACCTTC. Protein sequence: CASNLQRDYGYTF.

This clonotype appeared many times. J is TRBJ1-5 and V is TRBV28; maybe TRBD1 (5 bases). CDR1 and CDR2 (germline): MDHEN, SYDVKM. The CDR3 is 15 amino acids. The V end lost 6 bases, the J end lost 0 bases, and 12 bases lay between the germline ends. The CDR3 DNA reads TGTGCCAGCAGCCACAGACAGTATAGCAATCAGCCCCAGCATTTT. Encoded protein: CASSHRQYSNQPQHF.

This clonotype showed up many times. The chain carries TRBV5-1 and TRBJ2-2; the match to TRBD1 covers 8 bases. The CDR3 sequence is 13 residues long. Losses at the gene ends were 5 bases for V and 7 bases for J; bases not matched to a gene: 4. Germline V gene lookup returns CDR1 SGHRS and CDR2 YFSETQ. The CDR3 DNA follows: TGCGCCAGCAGAGGACAGGGTTTCGGGGAGCTGTTTTTT. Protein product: CASRGQGFGELFF.

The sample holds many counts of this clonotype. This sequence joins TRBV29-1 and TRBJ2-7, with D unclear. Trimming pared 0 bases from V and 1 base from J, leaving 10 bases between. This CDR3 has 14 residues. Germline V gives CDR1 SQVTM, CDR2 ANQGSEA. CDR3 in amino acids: CSVEDRSSSYEQYF. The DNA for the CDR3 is TGCAGCGTTGAAGATAGGAGCAGTTCCTACGAGCAGTACTTC.